This paragraph covers one T cell receptor (beta chain) sequence. Its specificity is unknown. Only in-frame clones appear in the TCRdb table, and some are missing; sequencing was by immunoSEQ multiplex PCR. The sample yields some 69,000 clones, 80% to 85% seen once. This specimen belongs to a study of Tregs in tolerant kidney transplant recipients. V shed 5 bases and J shed 0 bases, with 28 bases lying between them. This CDR3 spans 21 amino acids. CDR1 and CDR2 (germline): MNHEY, SMNVEV (reference sequence). Study-wide points: This study did not directly address biological reproducibility. Activated donor B cell expansion appeared to reveal the most relevant donor-specific TCRbeta repertoire.

The chain combines TRBV27 with TRBJ2-2, with D perhaps matching TRBD1 or TRBD2 (5 bases each). This sequence originates from a human donor in good health. Sequenced: CD4+ T cells from blood. CDR3 loop: CASSPRGREHALAPNTGELFF. CDR3 sequence (DNA): TGTGCCAGCAGTCCACGTGGCAGGGAGCACGCATTGGCCCCGAACACCGGGGAGCTGTTTTTT.